These 17 T cell receptor beta chains came from one sample sequenced in a study of cytomegalovirus exposure and HLA in healthy donors. PCR involved 60 Vbeta and 13 Jbeta primers. Some clones are missing from TCRdb's copy, which holds only in-frame ones; the method was immunoSEQ multiplex PCR. The top ten clones hold about 6% of a sample with about 6,800 clones, around 53% of them seen once. The source material was PBMCs. The receptors were sampled from a man younger than 40 in good health and CMV-seropositive.

The chain is built from TRBV30 and TRBJ2-1; D is unresolved. Germline V gene sequence: CDR1 GTSNPN, CDR2 SVGIG (reference sequence). The CDR3 sequence is 11 residues long. Between the trimmed V and J ends, which lost 5 bases and 3 bases, there was a span of 5 bases. The CDR3 DNA is TGTGCCTGGGAACTCTACAATGAGCAGTTCTTC. Translated, it gives CAWELYNEQFF.

The V gene is TRBV10-3, the J gene TRBJ2-5; 7 bases map to TRBD1. Germline assignment: CDR1 ENHRY and CDR2 SYGVKD. CDR3 length: 14 residues. The junction had 4 bases not matched to a gene; V was cut back by 5 bases and J by 1 base. The CDR3 nucleotides read TGTGCCATCAGTAGGGGGCAGGGCCAAGAGACCCAGTACTTC. The encoded protein is CAISRGQGQETQYF.

To note about this clone: Sequence at one end of the junction differs from germline and may be a read error. V usage is TRBV30 and J usage is TRBJ1-2; TRBD1 matches 7 bases. This CDR3 has 12 residues. In germline, CDR1 is GTSNPN, CDR2 SVGIG (reference sequence). The CDR3 loop is CALGQVNSGYTF. CDR3 in DNA: TGTGCACTTGGACAGGTCAACTCTGGCTACACCTTC.

Comment on this clone: This CDR3 fails to terminate in the conserved phenylalanine or tryptophan, so it likely reflects a read error. The CDR3 bases are TGCAGTGCCAGACAGGTAACTGAAGCTTTCGTT. Translated: CSARQVTEAFV. J is TRBJ1-1 and V is TRBV20-1, with D perhaps matching TRBD1 (6 bases). This CDR3 region has 11 residues. From germline, CDR1 is DFQATT and CDR2 SNEGSKA (reference sequence). V was clipped by 6 bases and J by 5 bases, with 10 bases between them.

In its sample, this clone was seen a few times. The chain links TRBV4-1 to TRBJ1-1; no reliable D call. Between the trimmed V and J ends, which lost 3 bases and 6 bases, there was a span of 11 bases. Looked up from germline, CDR1 is MGHRA and CDR2 is YSYEKL. CDR3 length equals 13 residues. CDR3 sequence (DNA): TGCGCCAGCAGCCACGAACATCAGGCTGAAGCTTTCTTT. This codes for CASSHEHQAEAFF.

This clone appeared once. The DNA for the CDR3 is TGCAGCGTTCTCCACGGGTCCGGGGAGCTGTTTTTT. It yields the protein CSVLHGSGELFF. V is TRBV29-1 and J is TRBJ2-2; D ambiguous. There are 12 residues in the CDR3. V lost 5 bases and J lost 6, with 10 bases in between. CDR1 SQVTM and CDR2 ANQGSEA come from the germline V gene.

Here the CDR3 reads CASSLTVSNQPQHF. In nucleotides, the CDR3 is TGTGCCAGCAGCTTAACAGTGAGCAATCAGCCCCAGCATTTT. This chain uses TRBV7-9 with TRBJ1-5, with no clear D. The CDR3 runs to 14 residues. V lost 2 bases to trimming and J lost 1 base, with 6 bases between them. Germline V CDR1 and CDR2: SEHNR, FQNEAQ (reference sequence).

V and J are TRBV25-1 and TRBJ2-5; TRBD1 matches 8 bases. With 9 bases clipped from V and 0 bases from J, the junction kept 6 bases outside the gene matches. CDR3 length equals 14 residues. In germline, CDR1 is MGHDK, CDR2 SYGVNS. Written as DNA, the CDR3 is TGTGCCAGTACCTCGACAGGGGACCAAGAGACCCAGTACTTC. The encoded protein is CASTSTGDQETQYF.

V and J are TRBV6-5 and TRBJ1-1; 7 bases align to TRBD1. J gave up 3 bases and V 1 base, and 5 bases lay outside the gene matches. Germline CDR1 and CDR2: MNHEY and SVGAGI. This CDR3 has 15 amino acids. CDR3 DNA: TGTGCCAGCAGTTACTGGAGACAGGGAGACACTGAAGCTTTCTTT. Residues: CASSYWRQGDTEAFF.

This clone is categorized as medium-sized. This chain connects TRBV2 to TRBJ1-4; D remains unclear. The CDR3 covers 15 residues. The V end lost 5 bases, the J end lost 0 bases, and 10 bases lay between the germline ends. Germline V gives CDR1 SNHLY, CDR2 FYNNEI. The CDR3 bases are TGTGCCAGCAGTCTCCCACCGGCAACTAATGAAAAACTGTTTTTT. Translation gives CASSLPPATNEKLFF.

This clone was picked up a small number of times. The genes are TRBV6-5 and TRBJ1-2; D gene uncertain. The CDR3 is 13 residues long. Germline CDR1 and CDR2: MNHEY and SVGAGI. Trimming stripped 5 bases from V and 5 bases from J, with 12 bases between. The CDR3 DNA reads as TGTGCCAGCAGTCCCACCGGGAGATATGGCTACACCTTC. Residues: CASSPTGRYGYTF.

The chain employs TRBV4-3 and TRBJ2-2; D is unresolved. Germline CDR1 is LGHNA and CDR2 is YSLEER. The V end was cut by 0 bases, the J end by 3 bases, with 11 bases between. The CDR3 runs 16 residues. The CDR3 DNA reads as TGCGCCAGCAGCCAAGAGTTGGCACAATACACCGGGGAGCTGTTTTTT. Residues: CASSQELAQYTGELFF.

The V call is TRBV4-3, the J call TRBJ1-2, with 10 bases lining up with TRBD1. This CDR3 contains 15 residues. The V segment lost 1 base and the J segment 4 bases; nucleotides outside the gene matches: 3. The germline V gene has CDR1 LGHNA and CDR2 YSLEER. CDR3: CASSQGTGGIYGYTF. The CDR3, as DNA: TGCGCCAGCAGCCAAGGGACAGGGGGGATCTATGGCTACACCTTC.

This clone was seen only a few times. This chain connects TRBV6-4 to TRBJ1-5, with 7 bases fitting TRBD1. V dropped 6 bases and J dropped 0; count of bases not matched to a gene: 5. Germline V gene lookup returns CDR1 MRHNA and CDR2 SNTAGT. This CDR3 spans 15 amino acids. The CDR3: CASRPTGNSNQPQHF. CDR3 nucleotide sequence: TGTGCCAGCAGGCCGACAGGGAATAGCAATCAGCCCCAGCATTTT.

This chain links TRBV10-3 with TRBJ2-7; 12 positions match TRBD2. V lost 4 bases, J lost 3 bases, and 4 bases stayed unmatched. The CDR3 length is 15 residues. CDR1 and CDR2 (germline): ENHRY, SYGVKD. CDR3 loop: CAISGGTSGFYEQYF. CDR3 nucleotide sequence: TGTGCCATCAGTGGTGGGACTAGCGGGTTCTACGAGCAGTACTTC.

This clone was observed a few times. V and J are TRBV30 and TRBJ1-1; D unclear. V lost 1 base to trimming and J lost 0 bases, with 21 bases between them. This CDR3 has 18 residues. Germline assignment: CDR1 GTSNPN and CDR2 SVGIG (reference sequence). The CDR3 is CAWSGYGALFDMNTEAFF. CDR3 DNA sequence: TGTGCCTGGAGTGGGTACGGCGCTCTTTTTGACATGAACACTGAAGCTTTCTTT. Supplemented by reference TRBV30 and TRBJ1-1, the full variable domain reads SQTIHQWPATLVQPVGSPLSLECTVEGTSNPNLYWYRQAAGRGLQLLFYSVGIGQISSEVPQNLSASRPQDRQFILSSKKLLLSDSGFYLCAWSGYGALFDMNTEAFFGQGTRLTVV.

As for this clone: The same CDR3 can be traced to other DNA sequences in this sample. The chain is built from TRBV27 and TRBJ1-1, with 7 bases identical to TRBD1. CDR3 size: 13 residues. Germline V gene lookup returns CDR1 MNHEY and CDR2 SMNVEV (reference sequence). Trimming at V came to 6 bases and at J to 1 base, leaving 2 bases not matched to a gene. The CDR3 nucleotides are TGTGCCAGCAGCTGGGACAGGAACACTGAAGCTTTCTTT. The encoded protein is CASSWDRNTEAFF.